This T cell receptor beta chain was sequenced for a study of post-analysis software for immune sequencing data. Whole-study results and caveats: Relative to controls, patients had 4 or 5 TRBV segments at higher frequency, with TRBV5-6, TRBV5-1 and TRBV20-1 among these. Multiple sclerosis patients had significantly lower normalized Chao1 diversity than controls.

After removal of 8 bases from V and 8 bases from J, the junction contained 9 bases not matched to a gene. This CDR3 region has 16 residues. Germline lookup yields CDR1 LGHDT and CDR2 YNNKEL (reference sequence). As to this clonotype: Its antigen is currently unknown.

The authors incorporated unique molecular identifiers into the TCR beta cDNA libraries. Yield was about 500,000 cDNA molecules from around 0.96 to 9.9 million T cells. Each CDR3 protein gets one entry after TCRdb re-called the PCR reads with MiXCR. The sample holds roughly 730,000 distinct CDR3 sequences, 25% to 30% seen once. Sequences were obtained from blood. The source is a girl aged 5-17 years with multiple sclerosis. The rearrangement links TRBV3-1 to TRBJ2-1; TRBD2 aligns across 16 bases. CDR3 amino acids: CASGRGTSGGDDEQFF. The DNA of the CDR3 is TGTGCCAGCGGCCGCGGGACTAGCGGGGGGGACGATGAGCAGTTCTTC.